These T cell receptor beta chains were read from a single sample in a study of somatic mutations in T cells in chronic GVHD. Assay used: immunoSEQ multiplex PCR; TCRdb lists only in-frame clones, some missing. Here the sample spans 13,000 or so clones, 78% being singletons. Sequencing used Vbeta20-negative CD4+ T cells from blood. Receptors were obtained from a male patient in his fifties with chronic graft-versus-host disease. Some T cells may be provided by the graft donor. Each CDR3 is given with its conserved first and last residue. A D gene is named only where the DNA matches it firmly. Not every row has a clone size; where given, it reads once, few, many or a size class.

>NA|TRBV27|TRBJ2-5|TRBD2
TGTGCCAGCAGTTGGGGCGGGGGATCCCAAGAGACCCAGTACTTC
CASSWGGGSQETQYF
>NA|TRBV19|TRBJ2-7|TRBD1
TGTGCCAGTAGTATCCAGGGGGCCTCACGGGTGGACGAGCAGTACTTC
CASSIQGASRVDEQYF
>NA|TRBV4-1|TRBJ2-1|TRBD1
TGCGCCAGCAGCCTTACGCCGGGACAGGTGGCGGATGAGCAGTTCTTC
CASSLTPGQVADEQFF
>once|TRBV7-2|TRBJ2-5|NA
TGTGCCAGCAGTCCACAGGGTAGGGCAGAGACCCAGTACTTC
CASSPQGRAETQYF
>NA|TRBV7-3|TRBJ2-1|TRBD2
TGTGCCAGCAGCCAAAGCGGGGCGAGCTCCTACAATGAGCAGTTCTTC
CASSQSGASSYNEQFF
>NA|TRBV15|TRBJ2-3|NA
TGTGCCACCAGCCCTTCGAACACCCAAGATACGCAGTATTTT
CATSPSNTQDTQYF
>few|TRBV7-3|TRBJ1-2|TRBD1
TGTGCCAGCAGCCTTACAGGGGTGGTCGGCTATGGCTACACCTTC
CASSLTGVVGYGYTF
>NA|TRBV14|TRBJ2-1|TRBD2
TGTGCCAGCAGCCAGCTAGCGGGGGGCATCTACAATGAGCAGTTCTTC
CASSQLAGGIYNEQFF
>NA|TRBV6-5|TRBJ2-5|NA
TGTGCCAGCAGTTACGCCGGGGGAGAGACCCAGTACTTC
CASSYAGGETQYF
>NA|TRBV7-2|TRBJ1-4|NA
TGTGCCAGCAGCTTAGCTGGGAGGGGCCACGAAAAACTGTTTTTT
CASSLAGRGHEKLFF
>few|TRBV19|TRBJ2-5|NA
TGTGCCAGTAGTATAAGTTCTAGGGAGACCCAGTACTTC
CASSISSRETQYF
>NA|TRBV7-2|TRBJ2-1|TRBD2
TGTGCCAGCAGCCCAGAGGGCGGGGGGAAGCAGTTCTTC
CASSPEGGGKQFF
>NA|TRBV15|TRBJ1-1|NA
TGTGCCACCAGCAGAGATTGGGGGGGCGAAGCTTTCTTT
CATSRDWGGEAFF
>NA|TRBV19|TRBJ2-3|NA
TGTGCCAGTAGTAACCGAGGTGGCGAAAGCACAGATACGCAGTATTTT
CASSNRGGESTDTQYF
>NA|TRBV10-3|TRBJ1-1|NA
TGTGCCATCATGGGAACAGGGACGAGGGGGGGGACTGAAGCTTTCTTT
CAIMGTGTRGGTEAFF
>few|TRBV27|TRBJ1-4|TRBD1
TGTGCCAGCGGGGGACATGGGACAGGAGAGGAAAAACTGTTTTTT
CASGGHGTGEEKLFF
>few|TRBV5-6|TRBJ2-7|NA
TGTGCCAGCAGCTTCGGGCAGGGGCAATCCGAGCAGTACTTC
CASSFGQGQSEQYF
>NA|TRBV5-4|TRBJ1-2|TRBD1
TGTGCCAGCAGCCCTAGGACAGGGAACTATGGCTACACCTTC
CASSPRTGNYGYTF
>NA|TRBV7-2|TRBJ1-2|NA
TGTGCCAGCAGCTTATCCAGCTATGGCTACACCTTC
CASSLSSYGYTF
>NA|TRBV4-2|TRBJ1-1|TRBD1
TGTGCCAGCAGGCCCACCGGGACAGTGAACACTGAAGCTTTCTTT
CASRPTGTVNTEAFF
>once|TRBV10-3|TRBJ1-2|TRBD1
TGTGCCATCAGTGAAGCGGACAGGGGACTTCGCGGCTATGGCTACACCTTC
CAISEADRGLRGYGYTF
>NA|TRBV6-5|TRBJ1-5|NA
TGTGCCAGCAGTTACACATCTAGCAATCAGCCCCAGCATTTT
CASSYTSSNQPQHF
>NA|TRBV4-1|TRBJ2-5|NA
TGCGCCAGCAGCCAAGAGGGGCGCGGAAGCCAAGAGACCCAGTACTTC
CASSQEGRGSQETQYF
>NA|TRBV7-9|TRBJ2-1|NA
TGTGCCAGCTCCAGGGGCGGACAGAATGAGCAGTTCTTC
CASSRGGQNEQFF
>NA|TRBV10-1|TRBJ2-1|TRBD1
TGCGCCAGCGGAGGTTCTCGACAGGGGGGAATTACGAATGAGCAGTTCTTC
CASGGSRQGGITNEQFF
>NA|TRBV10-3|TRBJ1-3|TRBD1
TGTGCCTCGACAGGGGCTTCTGGAAACACCATATATTTT
CASTGASGNTIYF
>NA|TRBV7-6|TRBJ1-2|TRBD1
TGTGCCAGCAGCTCTCTCCCCGGACAGGACCCTTATGGCTACACCTTC
CASSSLPGQDPYGYTF
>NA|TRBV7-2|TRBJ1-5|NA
TGTGCCAGCACCACCGGACTTGGCCAGCCCCAGCATTTT
CASTTGLGQPQHF
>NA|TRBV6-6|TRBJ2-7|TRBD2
TGTGCCAGCAGTTATCAGCGGGGCCTCTCCTACGAGCAGTACTTC
CASSYQRGLSYEQYF
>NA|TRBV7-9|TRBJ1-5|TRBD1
TGTGCCAGCAGCTCCAACAGGGGTGATCAGCCCCAGCATTTT
CASSSNRGDQPQHF
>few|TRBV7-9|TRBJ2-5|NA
TGTGCCAGCAGCTTACCGTCCCGAGAGACCCAGTACTTC
CASSLPSRETQYF
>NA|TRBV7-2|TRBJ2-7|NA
TGTGCCAGCAGCTTAGGAGCCTACGAGCAGTACTTC
CASSLGAYEQYF
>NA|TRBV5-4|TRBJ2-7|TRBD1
TGTGCCAGCAGCTCCAACAGGGGGCTTATTGACGAGCAGTACTTC
CASSSNRGLIDEQYF
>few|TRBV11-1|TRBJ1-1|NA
TGTGCCAGCAGCTTAGAGGTGTGGGCAACTGAAGCTTTCTTT
CASSLEVWATEAFF
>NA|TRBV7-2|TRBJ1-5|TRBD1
TGTGCCAGCAGCCCAGGGACAGGGACCGAGCCCCAGCATTTT
CASSPGTGTEPQHF
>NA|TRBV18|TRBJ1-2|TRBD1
TGTGCCAGCTCACCATGGGACAGGGAGAACCTTAACTATGGCTACACCTTC
CASSPWDRENLNYGYTF
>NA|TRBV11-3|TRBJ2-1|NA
TGTGCCAGCAGCTTAGATCGGGCAGGGCCGCAGTTCTTC
CASSLDRAGPQFF
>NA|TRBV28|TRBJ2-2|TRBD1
TGTGCCAGCAGTTCCCGACAGGGATTTGTCGGCGGGGAGCTGTTTTTT
CASSSRQGFVGGELFF
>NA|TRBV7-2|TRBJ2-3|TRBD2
TGTGCCAGCAGCTTAGGACTAGCGGGGGGGGTCTCGCAGTATTTT
CASSLGLAGGVSQYF
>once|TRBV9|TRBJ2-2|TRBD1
TGTGCCAGCAGCGTCAGGGGGACCGGGGAGCTGTTTTTT
CASSVRGTGELFF